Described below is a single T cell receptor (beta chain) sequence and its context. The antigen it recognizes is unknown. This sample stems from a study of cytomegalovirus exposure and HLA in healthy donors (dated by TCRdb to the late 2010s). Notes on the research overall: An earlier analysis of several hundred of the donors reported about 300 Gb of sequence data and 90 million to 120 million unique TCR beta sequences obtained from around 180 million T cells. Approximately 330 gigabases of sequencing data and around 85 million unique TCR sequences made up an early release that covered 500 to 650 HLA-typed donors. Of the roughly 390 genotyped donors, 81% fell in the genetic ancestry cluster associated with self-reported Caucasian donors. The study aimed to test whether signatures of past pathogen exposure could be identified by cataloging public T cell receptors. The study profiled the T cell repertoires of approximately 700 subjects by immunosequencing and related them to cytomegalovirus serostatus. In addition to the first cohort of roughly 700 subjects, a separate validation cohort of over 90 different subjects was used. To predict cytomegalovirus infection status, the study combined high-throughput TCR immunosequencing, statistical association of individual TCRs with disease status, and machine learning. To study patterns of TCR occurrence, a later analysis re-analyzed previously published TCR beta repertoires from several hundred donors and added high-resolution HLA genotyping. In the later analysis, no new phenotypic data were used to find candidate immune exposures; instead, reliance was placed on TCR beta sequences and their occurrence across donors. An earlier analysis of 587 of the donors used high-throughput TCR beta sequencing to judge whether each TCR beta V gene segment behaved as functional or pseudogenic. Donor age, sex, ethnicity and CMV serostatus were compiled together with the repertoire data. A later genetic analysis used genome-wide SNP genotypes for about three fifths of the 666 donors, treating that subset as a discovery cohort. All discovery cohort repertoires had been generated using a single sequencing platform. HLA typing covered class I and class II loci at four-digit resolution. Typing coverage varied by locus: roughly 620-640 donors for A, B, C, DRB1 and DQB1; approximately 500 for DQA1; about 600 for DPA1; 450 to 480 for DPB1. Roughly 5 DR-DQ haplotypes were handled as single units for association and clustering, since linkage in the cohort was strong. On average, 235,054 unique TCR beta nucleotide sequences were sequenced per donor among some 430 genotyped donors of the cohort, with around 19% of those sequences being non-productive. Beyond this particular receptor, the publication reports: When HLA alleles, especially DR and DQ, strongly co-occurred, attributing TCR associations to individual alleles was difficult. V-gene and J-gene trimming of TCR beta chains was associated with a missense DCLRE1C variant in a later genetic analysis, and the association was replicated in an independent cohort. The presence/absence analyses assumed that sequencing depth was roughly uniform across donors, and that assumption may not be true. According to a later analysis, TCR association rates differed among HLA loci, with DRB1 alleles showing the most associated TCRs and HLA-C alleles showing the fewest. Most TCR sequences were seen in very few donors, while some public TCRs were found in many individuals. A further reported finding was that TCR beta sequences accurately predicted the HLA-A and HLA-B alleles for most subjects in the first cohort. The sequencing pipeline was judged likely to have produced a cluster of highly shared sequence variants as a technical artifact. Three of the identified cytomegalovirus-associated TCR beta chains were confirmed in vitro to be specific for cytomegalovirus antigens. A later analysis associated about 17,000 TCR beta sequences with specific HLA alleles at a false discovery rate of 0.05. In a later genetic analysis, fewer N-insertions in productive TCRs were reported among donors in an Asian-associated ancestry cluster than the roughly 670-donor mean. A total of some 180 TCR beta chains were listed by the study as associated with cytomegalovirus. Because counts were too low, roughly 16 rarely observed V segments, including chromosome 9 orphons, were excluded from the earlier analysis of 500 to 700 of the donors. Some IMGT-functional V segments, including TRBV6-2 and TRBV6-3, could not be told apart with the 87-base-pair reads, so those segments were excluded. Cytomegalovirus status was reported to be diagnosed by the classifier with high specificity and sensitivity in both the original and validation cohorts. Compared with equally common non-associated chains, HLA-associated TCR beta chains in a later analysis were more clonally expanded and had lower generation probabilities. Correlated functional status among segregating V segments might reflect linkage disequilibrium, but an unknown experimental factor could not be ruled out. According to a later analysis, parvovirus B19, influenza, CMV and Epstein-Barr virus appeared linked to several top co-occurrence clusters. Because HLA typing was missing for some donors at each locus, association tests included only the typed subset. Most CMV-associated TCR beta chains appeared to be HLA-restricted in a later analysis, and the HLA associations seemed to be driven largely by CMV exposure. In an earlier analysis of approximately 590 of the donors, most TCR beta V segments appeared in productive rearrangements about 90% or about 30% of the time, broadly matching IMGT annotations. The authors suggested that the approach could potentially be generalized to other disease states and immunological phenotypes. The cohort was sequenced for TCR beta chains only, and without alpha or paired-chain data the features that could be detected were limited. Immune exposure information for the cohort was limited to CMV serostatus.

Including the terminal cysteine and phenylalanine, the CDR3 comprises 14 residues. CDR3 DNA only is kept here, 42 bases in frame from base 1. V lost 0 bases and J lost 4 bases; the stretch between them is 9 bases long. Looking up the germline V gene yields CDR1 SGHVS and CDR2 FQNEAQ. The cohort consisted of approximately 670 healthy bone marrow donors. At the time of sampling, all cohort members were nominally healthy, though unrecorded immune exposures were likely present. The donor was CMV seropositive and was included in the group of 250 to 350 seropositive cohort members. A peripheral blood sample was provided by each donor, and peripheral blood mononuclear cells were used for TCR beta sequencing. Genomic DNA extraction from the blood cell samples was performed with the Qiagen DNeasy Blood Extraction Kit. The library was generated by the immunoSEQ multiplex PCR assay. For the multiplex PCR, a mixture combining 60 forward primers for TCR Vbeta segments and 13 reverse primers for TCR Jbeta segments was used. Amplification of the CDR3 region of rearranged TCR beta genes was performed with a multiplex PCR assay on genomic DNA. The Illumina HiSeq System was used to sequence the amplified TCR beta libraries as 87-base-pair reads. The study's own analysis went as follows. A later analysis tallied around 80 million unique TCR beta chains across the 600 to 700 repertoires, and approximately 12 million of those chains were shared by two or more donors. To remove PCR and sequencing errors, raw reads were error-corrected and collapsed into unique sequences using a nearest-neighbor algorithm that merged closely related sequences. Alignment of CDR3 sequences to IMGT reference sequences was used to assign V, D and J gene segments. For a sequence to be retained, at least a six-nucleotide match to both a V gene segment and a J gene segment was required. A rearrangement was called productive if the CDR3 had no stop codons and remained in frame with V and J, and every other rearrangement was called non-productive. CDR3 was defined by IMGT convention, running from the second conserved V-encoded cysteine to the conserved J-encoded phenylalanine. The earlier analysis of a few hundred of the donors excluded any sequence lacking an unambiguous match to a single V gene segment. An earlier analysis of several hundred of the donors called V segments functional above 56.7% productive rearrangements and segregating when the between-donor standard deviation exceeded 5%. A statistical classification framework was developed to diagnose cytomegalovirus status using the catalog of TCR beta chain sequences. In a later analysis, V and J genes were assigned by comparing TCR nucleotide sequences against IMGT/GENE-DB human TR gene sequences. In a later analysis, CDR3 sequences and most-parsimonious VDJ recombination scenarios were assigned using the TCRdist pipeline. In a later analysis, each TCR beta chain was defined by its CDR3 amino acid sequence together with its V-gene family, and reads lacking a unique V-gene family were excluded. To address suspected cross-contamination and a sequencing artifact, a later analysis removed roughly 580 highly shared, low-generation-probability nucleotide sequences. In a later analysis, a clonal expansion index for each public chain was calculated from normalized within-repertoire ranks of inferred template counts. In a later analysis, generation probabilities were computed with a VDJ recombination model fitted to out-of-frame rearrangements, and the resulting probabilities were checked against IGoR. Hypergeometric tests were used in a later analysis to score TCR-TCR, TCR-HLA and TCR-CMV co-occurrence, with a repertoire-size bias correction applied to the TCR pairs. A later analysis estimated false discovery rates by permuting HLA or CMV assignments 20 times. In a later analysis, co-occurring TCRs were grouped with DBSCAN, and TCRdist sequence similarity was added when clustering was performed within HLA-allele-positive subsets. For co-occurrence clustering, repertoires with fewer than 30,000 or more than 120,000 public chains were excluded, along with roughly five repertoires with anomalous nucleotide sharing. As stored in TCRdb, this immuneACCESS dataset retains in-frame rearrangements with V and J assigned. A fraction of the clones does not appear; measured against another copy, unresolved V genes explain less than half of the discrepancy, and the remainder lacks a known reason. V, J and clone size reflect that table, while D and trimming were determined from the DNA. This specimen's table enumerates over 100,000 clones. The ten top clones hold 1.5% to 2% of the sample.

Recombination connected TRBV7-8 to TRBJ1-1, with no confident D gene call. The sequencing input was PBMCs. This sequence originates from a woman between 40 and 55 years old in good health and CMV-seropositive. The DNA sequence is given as TGTGCCAGCAGCTTAGCTCATGTCAGCACTGAAGCTTTCTTT. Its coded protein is CASSLAHVSTEAFF.